This TCR beta chain comes out of a study of blood T cells in healthy people across ages. The germline V gene has CDR1 SGHTA and CDR2 FQGTGA. The CDR3 totals 16 residues. On this clonotype: What it binds is not known. At one end, the junction sequence differs from germline, possibly due to a read error.

Findings and caveats of the study: Measured against age, TCR beta diversity per million T cells decreased in a roughly linear manner. With donor CMV status unknown, expanded clonotype changes were possibly confounded. There was a strong correlation between TCR beta diversity and naive T cell percentage.

Together with a sample-barcoded 5' primer, a J-beta primer mix was included in a second PCR lasting about 7 to 12 cycles. TCRdb analysed the 5' RACE reads with MiXCR anew, one entry per CDR3 protein. The table shows roughly 500,000 distinct CDR3 sequences, with less than 25% occurring only once. These same records also appear under a second study, on T cells of mothers and their children. From that report: It was related mother-child pairs that showed slightly higher overlap than unrelated pairs, without reaching significance.

This clonotype was sampled from a boy between 10 and 17 years old in good health. The sample was blood. The chain combines TRBV7-3 with TRBJ2-3; D not resolved. This CDR3 reads CASSRPSGFFTETQYF. DNA for the CDR3: TGTGCCAGCAGTCGACCGTCCGGGTTCTTCACAGAAACGCAGTATTTT.